The clone carrying this T cell receptor (beta chain) was observed a single time. Its target is unknown. The authors reverse transcribed all of the isolated RNA, so sequencing captured expressed TCRB transcripts. The data were produced by immunoSEQ multiplex PCR, yet TCRdb's version contains in-frame clones alone and is incomplete. The data contain about 260,000 clones, over 65% of them singletons. The sample is drawn from a study of beta chain features in type 1 diabetes. Broader study findings: Diminished insertions and augmented deletions at VDJ junctions characterized type 1 diabetes patients.

V lost 1 base to trimming and J lost 0 bases, with 13 bases between them. The CDR3 totals 16 residues. Germline CDR1 and CDR2: SGHTA and FQGNSA. In total, each donor contributed a single heparinised blood draw that averaged roughly 100 mL. The J gene is TRBJ2-7, the V gene TRBV7-2, with D maybe TRBD2 (5 bases). This receptor was taken from a man in his thirties or forties in good health. Material for sequencing was naive CD4+ T cells from blood. CDR3 DNA sequence: TGTGCCAGCAGCTTAGTAGCGACGGAGAGCTCCTACGAGCAGTACTTC. This codes for CASSLVATESSYEQYF.